One and the same sample provided the 24 T cell receptor beta chains below, sequenced in a study of cytomegalovirus exposure and HLA in healthy donors. Amplification used 60 Vbeta primers and 13 Jbeta primers. Data came from immunoSEQ multiplex PCR; TCRdb stores just in-frame clones and leaves some out. The table shows some 170,000 clones, with 80% to 90% occurring only once. What was sequenced was PBMCs. Source of these receptors: a woman between 18 and 30 years old in good health and CMV-seronegative.

CDR3 bases: TGTGCCACCAGCAGCTACAGGGGGCGAGCCGGGGAGCTGTTTTTT. It is translated as CATSSYRGRAGELFF. V usage is TRBV15 and J usage is TRBJ2-2, with TRBD1 identical over 9 bases. The CDR3 is made up of 15 amino acids. The germline V gene has CDR1 LNHNV and CDR2 YYDKDF (reference sequence). J gave up 6 bases and V 3 bases, and 5 bases lay outside the gene matches. Together with reference TRBV15 and TRBJ2-2, the CDR3 gives the full variable domain: DAMVIQNPRYQVTQFGKPVTLSCSQTLNHNVMYWYQQKSSQAPKLLFHYYDKDFNNEADTPDNFQSRRPNTSFCFLDIRSPGLGDTAMYLCATSSYRGRAGELFFGEGSRLTVL.

This clone was seen just once. This chain links TRBV27 with TRBJ1-4, with D possibly being TRBD1 (5 bases). The CDR3 runs to 13 residues. Between the trimmed V and J ends, which lost 8 bases and 6 bases, there was a span of 13 bases. CDR1 MNHEY and CDR2 SMNVEV come from the germline V gene (reference sequence). CDR3 residues: CASRWGGDEKLFF. As DNA, the CDR3 is TGTGCCAGCCGGTGGGGGGGAGATGAAAAACTGTTTTTT.

This rearrangement joins TRBV15 to TRBJ2-7; 8 nucleotides agree with TRBD1. The CDR3 length is 15 residues. In germline, CDR1 is LNHNV, CDR2 YYDKDF (reference sequence). V dropped 6 bases and J dropped 0; count of bases not matched to a gene: 7. The CDR3 bases are TGTGCCACCAGAAAAGCAGGGGGCAACTCCTACGAGCAGTACTTC. It is translated as CATRKAGGNSYEQYF.

The V and J genes are TRBV7-2 and TRBJ2-5, with D tentatively TRBD1 (5 bases). Gene TRBJ2-7 matches the end of the DNA better, so the J call may be wrong. From germline, CDR1 is SGHTA and CDR2 FQGNSA. This CDR3 spans 13 amino acids. Written as DNA, the CDR3 is TGTGCCAGCAGCTGGCAGGGTACCCACGAGCAGTACTTC. This codes for CASSWQGTHEQYF.

This chain links TRBV28 with TRBJ2-1; D unclear. The CDR3 is 12 amino acids. Per germline, CDR1 MDHEN and CDR2 SYDVKM. Trimming took 6 bases from V and 8 from J, leaving 11 bases between them. The CDR3 loop reads CASSRPLHEQFF. The CDR3 nucleotides read TGTGCCAGCAGCCGTCCCCTCCATGAGCAGTTCTTC.

The sample holds one count of this clone. V usage is TRBV6-1 and J usage is TRBJ1-3; tentatively, D is TRBD1 (6 bases). This CDR3 has 14 residues. The V and J ends lost 9 bases and 0 bases respectively, with 12 bases between them. Germline V gene lookup returns CDR1 MNHNS and CDR2 SASEGT. The CDR3 DNA sequence: TGTGCCAGGGCGGGGGGCTTCTCTGGAAACACCATATATTTT. The encoded protein is CARAGGFSGNTIYF.

V is TRBV9 and J is TRBJ2-1, with 11 positions matching TRBD2. Germline lookup yields CDR1 SGDLS and CDR2 YYNGEE. The CDR3 has 14 residues. Unmatched junction bases numbered 4, after V lost 4 bases and J lost 7 bases. CDR3 residues: CASSWTSGLNEQFF. For the CDR3, the DNA is TGTGCCAGCAGCTGGACTAGCGGGTTGAATGAGCAGTTCTTC.

The genes are TRBV6-5 and TRBJ1-2, with a weak D call TRBD1 (5 bases). The germline V gene has CDR1 MNHEY and CDR2 SVGAGI. This CDR3 region has 13 residues. The V end lost 4 bases, the J end lost 4 bases, and 10 bases lay between the germline ends. CDR3 nucleotide sequence: TGTGCCAGCAGTTTCCTAGACAGCTATGGCTACACCTTC. Translation gives CASSFLDSYGYTF.

The chain has TRBV19 and TRBJ1-1, with 7 positions matching TRBD1. CDR1 is LNHDA and CDR2 is SQIVND in the germline V gene (reference sequence). The CDR3 is 11 amino acids. V gave up 9 bases and J gave up 6 bases; unmatched junction bases: 4. CDR3 region: CASRQGAEAFF. CDR3 coding DNA: TGTGCCAGCAGACAGGGTGCTGAAGCTTTCTTT.

This chain links TRBV27 with TRBJ2-7, with TRBD1 matching over 7 bases. V lost 6 bases to trimming and J lost 0 bases; unmatched junction nucleotides: 5. Germline loops: CDR1 MNHEY, CDR2 SMNVEV (reference sequence). The CDR3 consists of 14 residues. CDR3 sequence reads: CASRGGGSSYEQYF. CDR3 nucleotides: TGTGCCAGCAGAGGGGGCGGCAGCTCCTACGAGCAGTACTTC.

The chain is built from TRBV6-1 and TRBJ2-3; tentatively, D is TRBD1 (5 bases). Germline values: CDR1 MNHNS, CDR2 SASEGT. There are 15 residues in the CDR3. V was trimmed by 2 bases and J by 1 base, leaving 10 bases between them. CDR3 coding DNA: TGTGCCAGCAGTGAATCCCAGGGCCGCACAGATACGCAGTATTTT. It yields the protein CASSESQGRTDTQYF.

The V gene is TRBV25-1, the J gene TRBJ2-5; no firm D call. CDR3 length: 14 amino acids. The germline V and J ends were trimmed by 3 bases and 0 bases, with 8 bases remaining between them. The germline V gene encodes CDR1 MGHDK and CDR2 SYGVNS. The CDR3 DNA sequence: TGTGCCAGCAGTGATGCAGTTTACCAAGAGACCCAGTACTTC. Amino acids: CASSDAVYQETQYF.

The chain links TRBV18 to TRBJ1-1, with 8 bases lining up with TRBD1. Unmatched junction bases numbered 6, after V lost 5 bases and J lost 1 base. Germline V gene lookup returns CDR1 KGHSH and CDR2 LQKENI. The length of the CDR3 is 15 residues. The CDR3 DNA reads TGTGCCAGCTCATCGAGGACAGGGCCGAACACTGAAGCTTTCTTT. This gives the protein CASSSRTGPNTEAFF. Looking up the rest from reference TRBV18 and TRBJ1-1 gives the full variable domain: NAGVMQNPRHLVRRRGQEARLRCSPMKGHSHVYWYRQLPEEGLKFMVYLQKENIIDESGMPKERFSAEFPKEGPSILRIQQVVRGDSAAYFCASSSRTGPNTEAFFGQGTRLTVV.

The chain links TRBV29-1 to TRBJ1-2, with TRBD1 identical over 12 bases. Looked up from germline, CDR1 is SQVTM and CDR2 is ANQGSEA. Unmatched junction bases numbered 2, after V lost 7 bases and J lost 2 bases. This CDR3 contains 13 residues. The CDR3 reads CSAGTGGNYGYTF. The DNA for the CDR3 is TGCAGCGCAGGGACAGGGGGCAACTATGGCTACACCTTC.

The rearrangement joins TRBV5-1 to TRBJ2-7; TRBD2 aligns across 9 bases. CDR1 SGHRS and CDR2 YFSETQ come from the germline V gene. This CDR3 spans 15 amino acids. V dropped 3 bases and J dropped 4; count of bases not matched to a gene: 8. CDR3 bases: TGCGCCAGCAGCTATTTAGCGGGAGTGGCTTACGAGCAGTACTTC. Protein sequence: CASSYLAGVAYEQYF.

The chain links TRBV4-1 to TRBJ2-2; TRBD1 agrees at 7 bases. The CDR3 loop spans 15 amino acids. The V and J ends lost 2 bases and 6 bases, in that order; junction bases with no gene match: 6. Germline values: CDR1 MGHRA, CDR2 YSYEKL. The CDR3 DNA follows: TGCGCCAGCAGCCAATCACAGGGGCCGGCCGGGGAGCTGTTTTTT. The encoded protein is CASSQSQGPAGELFF.

This sequence joins TRBV2 and TRBJ1-1; D perhaps matches TRBD1 (5 bases). V lost 8 bases to trimming and J lost 1 base, with 14 bases between them. Germline V CDR1 and CDR2: SNHLY, FYNNEI. The CDR3 covers 14 residues. The CDR3 DNA sequence: TGTGCCAGCGTCGAGGCAGGGCAGAACACTGAAGCTTTCTTT. Translated, it gives CASVEAGQNTEAFF.

J is TRBJ1-6 and V is TRBV6-5; D ambiguous. The CDR3 contains 13 residues. In germline, CDR1 is MNHEY, CDR2 SVGAGI. Trimming cost V 2 bases and J 7 bases, with 6 bases left between them. CDR3 residues: CASSYVENSPLHF. The CDR3 nucleotides are TGTGCCAGCAGTTACGTTGAGAATTCACCCCTCCACTTT.

The chain combines TRBV19 with TRBJ2-1; maybe TRBD1 (6 bases). The germline V and J ends were trimmed by 4 bases and 6 bases, with 7 bases remaining between them. The germline V gene has CDR1 LNHDA and CDR2 SQIVND (reference sequence). The CDR3 is 12 amino acids. CDR3 residues: CASSKGGNEQFF. Written as DNA, the CDR3 is TGTGCCAGTAGTAAAGGGGGCAATGAGCAGTTCTTC.

This chain connects TRBV7-3 to TRBJ2-1, with 9 positions matching TRBD2. CDR1 and CDR2 from the germline V gene are SGHTA and FQGTGA. CDR3 length: 15 amino acids. After removal of 1 base from V and 4 bases from J, the junction contained 2 bases not matched to a gene. CDR3 DNA sequence: TGTGCCAGCAGCTTAAGTAGCGGGAGATACAATGAGCAGTTCTTC. It encodes CASSLSSGRYNEQFF.

This clone appeared a few times. V and J are TRBV6-6 and TRBJ1-1; 9 bases fit TRBD1. Per germline, CDR1 MNHNY and CDR2 SVGAGI (reference sequence). V trimming: 7 bases; J trimming: 1 base; junction bases outside the gene matches: 4. The CDR3 has 14 residues. In nucleotides, the CDR3 is TGTGCCAGCAAGGGACAGGGCCAGAACACTGAAGCTTTCTTT. Amino acids: CASKGQGQNTEAFF.

The CDR3 DNA reads TGTGCCAGCAGCTTGACTAACACCGGGGAGCTGTTTTTT. Translation: CASSLTNTGELFF. The rearrangement joins TRBV7-2 to TRBJ2-2; D unclear. CDR3 length: 13 amino acids. With 3 bases removed from V and 2 bases from J, the gap between germline ends came to 4 bases. CDR1 is SGHTA and CDR2 is FQGNSA in the germline V gene.

V and J are TRBV27 and TRBJ2-7, with 11 bases that match TRBD1. The CDR3 sequence is 15 residues long. With V trimmed by 4 bases and J by 9 bases, 11 bases remained unmatched. Per germline, CDR1 MNHEY and CDR2 SMNVEV (reference sequence). CDR3 in amino acids: CASSWSGTGGVGQYF. CDR3 nucleotide sequence: TGTGCCAGCAGTTGGAGCGGGACAGGGGGGGTAGGGCAGTACTTC.

The chain uses TRBV18 and TRBJ1-6; 8 bases align to TRBD1. After removal of 2 bases from V and 9 bases from J, the junction contained 3 bases not matched to a gene. CDR1 is KGHSH, CDR2 LQKENI, per germline. The CDR3 has 14 amino acids. CDR3 nucleotide sequence: TGTGCCAGCTCACCAGGACAGGGAGGTTCACCCCTCCACTTT. Translation: CASSPGQGGSPLHF.